This T cell receptor (beta chain) comes out of a study of T-cell memory formation after mild COVID-19. At the level of the study: The two donors had largely donor-specific TCR clusters.

Constant-segment-primed 5'RACE gave TCR alpha and TCR beta cDNA libraries with sample barcodes and UMIs. TCRdb re-derived calls from the 5' RACE reads in MiXCR, one entry per CDR3 protein. The data show more than 350,000 distinct CDR3 sequences, roughly 21% seen once. This clonotype was seen only a few times. Its antigen remains unknown. There are 16 residues in the CDR3. Germline CDR1 SEHNR, CDR2 FQNEAQ (reference sequence). The ends were cut back, 4 bases at V and 5 bases at J, with 19 bases in the middle. Whole-study findings and limits: Clones contracting across day 15 to 85 had a balanced CD4/CD8 profile; later expanding clones leaned CD4+.

Sequenced input: PBMCs or a T cell subset sorted from them (not recorded which). The V and J genes are TRBV7-9 and TRBJ2-3; maybe TRBD1 (8 bases). The sequence was collected from an adult woman who had mild COVID-19 (a few samples of this study predate the infection). Cell type and time point are not known. CDR3 nucleotides: TGTGCCAGCAGCTCACGGACAGGGAGGGTACGAGATACGCAGTATTTT. This translates into CASSSRTGRVRDTQYF. Filled out from reference TRBV7-9 and TRBJ2-3, the complete variable domain reads DTGVSQNPRHKITKRGQNVTFRCDPISEHNRLYWYRQTLGQGPEFLTYFQNEAQLEKSRLLSDRFSAERPKGSFSTLEIQRTEQGDSAMYLCASSSRTGRVRDTQYFGPGTRLTVL.